One sample yielded the 7 T cell receptor beta chains listed below, sequenced in a study of blood T cell repertoires in COVID-19 (TCRdb year 2020). The library was built by means of the immunoSEQ multiplex PCR assay. Imported from immuneACCESS, the table was reduced by TCRdb to in-frame sequences with V and J called. These copies leave out some clones; in studies compared against another copy, an unresolved V gene accounts for under half, and the cause of the remainder is not known. This sample comprises around 190,000 clones, about 84% of them detected only once. The top ten constitute approximately 5% of the sample. The sample comprised PBMCs or T cells enriched from blood (not recorded which). These receptors were taken from a man in his forties with acute COVID-19.

This clone was recorded once. The chain uses TRBV3-1 (or the pseudogene TRBV3-2) and TRBJ2-1; TRBD2 aligns across 11 bases. The CDR3 sequence is 16 residues long. The germline V gene encodes CDR1 LGHDT and CDR2 YNNKEL (reference sequence). After removal of 3 bases from V and 8 bases from J, the junction contained 9 bases not matched to a gene. For the CDR3, the DNA is TGTGCCAGCAGCCATCCCACTAGCGGGAGTATGCATGAGCAGTTCTTC. Translation: CASSHPTSGSMHEQFF.

The chain couples TRBV7-9 to TRBJ2-3; 11 bases map to TRBD2. CDR1 and CDR2 from the germline V gene are SEHNR and FQNEAQ (reference sequence). Trimming removed 6 bases from V and 3 bases from J; junction bases left unmatched: 8. This CDR3 has 16 amino acids. The DNA of the CDR3 is TGTGCCAGCAGTCGGACTAGCGGGCGCTTTACAGATACGCAGTATTTT. Translation gives CASSRTSGRFTDTQYF. The entire variable domain, with the rest obtained from reference TRBV7-9 and TRBJ2-3, is as follows: DTGVSQNPRHKITKRGQNVTFRCDPISEHNRLYWYRQTLGQGPEFLTYFQNEAQLEKSRLLSDRFSAERPKGSFSTLEIQRTEQGDSAMYLCASSRTSGRFTDTQYFGPGTRLTVL.

This sequence joins TRBV6-1 and TRBJ2-7, with a tentative D call TRBD1 (6 bases). The CDR3 runs 14 residues. The germline CDR1 and CDR2 sequences are MNHNS and SASEGT. Trimming left V 0 bases short and J 3 bases short, with 9 bases between. As DNA, the CDR3 is TGTGCCAGCAGTGAAGCGGGACATTTCTACGAGCAGTACTTC. Translation gives CASSEAGHFYEQYF.

The chain has TRBV3-1 (or the pseudogene TRBV3-2) and TRBJ1-1; TRBD1 matches 7 bases. The J segment lost 4 bases and the V segment lost 6 bases, leaving 8 bases of the junction unmatched. CDR1 LGHDT and CDR2 YNNKEL come from the germline V gene (reference sequence). CDR3 length: 14 amino acids. The CDR3 sequence: CASRHTNRGTEAFF. For the CDR3, the DNA is TGTGCCAGCAGACATACAAACAGGGGCACTGAAGCTTTCTTT.

CDR3 nucleotide sequence: TGTGCCAGCTCACCGCCCTACACAGATACGCAGTATTTT. The encoded protein is CASSPPYTDTQYF. V is TRBV18 and J is TRBJ2-3; D not certain. CDR3 size: 13 residues. Trimming took 3 bases from V and 2 from J, leaving 6 bases between them. Germline-derived CDR1 and CDR2 are KGHSH and LQKENI.

The V and J genes are TRBV28 and TRBJ1-2, with D perhaps TRBD1 (6 bases). V was trimmed by 4 bases and J by 7 bases, leaving 19 bases between them. CDR3 length equals 15 residues. Looked up from germline, CDR1 is MDHEN and CDR2 is SYDVKM. The CDR3 here is CASSSLPGQVPGYTF. The CDR3 DNA follows: TGTGCCAGCAGTTCTCTCCCGGGACAAGTTCCTGGCTACACCTTC.

This clone was counted a few times. The chain is built from TRBV30 and TRBJ2-3; 13 bases line up with TRBD2. Germline values: CDR1 GTSNPN, CDR2 SVGIG (reference sequence). The ends lost 2 bases at V and 4 bases at J; junction bases unmatched: 12. CDR3 length equals 18 residues. This CDR3 reads CAWSFTPGLAGTADTQYF. CDR3 sequence (DNA): TGTGCCTGGAGTTTCACACCGGGACTAGCGGGAACGGCAGATACGCAGTATTTT. The full variable domain, rest sourced from reference TRBV30 and TRBJ2-3, is SQTIHQWPATLVQPVGSPLSLECTVEGTSNPNLYWYRQAAGRGLQLLFYSVGIGQISSEVPQNLSASRPQDRQFILSSKKLLLSDSGFYLCAWSFTPGLAGTADTQYFGPGTRLTVL.